Below, 31 T cell receptor beta chains from the same sample are listed, as sequenced in a study of blood T cell repertoires in COVID-19. Data came from immunoSEQ multiplex PCR; TCRdb stores just in-frame clones and leaves some out. The table records approximately 130,000 clones, more than 75% of them present only once. What was sequenced was peripheral blood. All receptors come from a man aged 45-65 years with active COVID-19.

The rearrangement joins TRBV5-5 to TRBJ2-7; 7 bases line up with TRBD2. Germline V lookup: CDR1 SGHKS, CDR2 YYEKEE (reference sequence). Unmatched junction bases numbered 5, after V lost 3 bases and J lost 2 bases. The CDR3 runs 14 residues. Here the CDR3 DNA reads TGTGCCAGCAGCTGGGAGGGACTCACCTACGAGCAGTACTTC. The encoded protein is CASSWEGLTYEQYF.

The chain recombines TRBV20-1 with TRBJ2-7, with D possibly being TRBD2 (6 bases). Trimming cost V 7 bases and J 0 bases, with 7 bases left between them. The CDR3 is 11 amino acids. CDR1 and CDR2 from the germline V gene are DFQATT and SNEGSKA (reference sequence). CDR3 amino acids: CSGGDSYEQYF. For the CDR3, the DNA is TGCAGTGGGGGGGACTCCTACGAGCAGTACTTC.

The V call is TRBV11-2, the J call TRBJ2-3; 12 nucleotides match TRBD2. CDR1 and CDR2 from the germline V gene are SGHAT and FQNNGV. This CDR3 spans 16 amino acids. V shed 5 bases and J 8 bases; nucleotides not matched to a gene: 11. The CDR3 loop reads CASSPSASGGAGTQYF. The CDR3 nucleotides are TGTGCCAGCAGCCCTAGCGCTAGCGGGGGGGCCGGTACGCAGTATTTT.

This chain connects TRBV2 to TRBJ1-3; D might be TRBD1 (6 bases). Trimming stripped 4 bases from V and 0 bases from J, with 10 bases between. CDR1 is SNHLY and CDR2 is FYNNEI in the germline V gene. CDR3 length equals 15 residues. CDR3 protein: CASSATGHSGNTIYF. CDR3 bases: TGTGCCAGCAGTGCGACAGGCCACTCTGGAAACACCATATATTTT.

V usage is TRBV15 and J usage is TRBJ1-1; D is unresolved. Deletions cut 1 base from V and 2 bases from J, with 5 bases between. The CDR3 is 13 amino acids. Per germline, CDR1 LNHNV and CDR2 YYDKDF (reference sequence). CDR3 region: CATSRGYNTEAFF. As DNA, the CDR3 is TGTGCCACCAGCAGAGGCTATAACACTGAAGCTTTCTTT.

The V gene is TRBV7-9, the J gene TRBJ1-4; TRBD1 matches 7 bases. The CDR3 spans 15 residues. Germline V CDR1 and CDR2: SEHNR, FQNEAQ (reference sequence). The trim removed 5 bases at V and 8 bases at J, leaving 11 bases unmatched. The DNA for the CDR3 is TGTGCCAGCAGCCCCAGAACAGGGGTATACGAAAAACTGTTTTTT. Its translation: CASSPRTGVYEKLFF. Full variable domain (remainder filled in from reference TRBV7-9 and TRBJ1-4): DTGVSQNPRHKITKRGQNVTFRCDPISEHNRLYWYRQTLGQGPEFLTYFQNEAQLEKSRLLSDRFSAERPKGSFSTLEIQRTEQGDSAMYLCASSPRTGVYEKLFFGSGTQLSVL.

The V and J genes are TRBV5-4 and TRBJ1-2, with a tentative D call TRBD1 (6 bases). CDR1 SGHNT and CDR2 YYREEE come from the germline V gene (reference sequence). With 5 bases removed from V and 3 bases from J, the gap between germline ends came to 11 bases. CDR3 length: 13 residues. CDR3 in DNA: TGTGCCAGCAGGGCGGGGGGGCACTATGGCTACACCTTC. As protein: CASRAGGHYGYTF.

This sequence joins TRBV4-3 and TRBJ2-7; the match to TRBD2 covers 9 bases. The CDR3 sequence is 15 residues long. With 1 base clipped from V and 1 base from J, the junction kept 2 bases outside the gene matches. Germline lookup yields CDR1 LGHNA and CDR2 YSLEER. The CDR3 spells CASSQASGGSYEQYF. CDR3 coding DNA: TGCGCCAGCAGCCAAGCGAGCGGGGGGTCCTACGAGCAGTACTTC.

V usage is TRBV5-8 and J usage is TRBJ2-7; D unresolved. Germline V gene data show CDR1 as SGHTS and CDR2 as YDEGEE. The CDR3 sequence is 14 residues long. The V end was cut by 7 bases, the J end by 2 bases, with 16 bases between. The CDR3 DNA reads as TGTGCCAGCGCCCCTGGAGAGGTTACCTACGAGCAGTACTTC. Translating gives CASAPGEVTYEQYF. The whole variable domain, filled in from reference TRBV5-8 and TRBJ2-7, reads EAGVTQSPTHLIKTRGQQATLRCSPISGHTSVYWYQQALGLGLQFLLWYDEGEERNRGNFPPRFSGRQFPNYSSELNVNALELEDSALYLCASAPGEVTYEQYFGPGTRLTVT.

The chain links TRBV3-1 (or the pseudogene TRBV3-2) to TRBJ2-3, with TRBD2 matching over 8 bases. CDR1 LGHDT and CDR2 YNNKEL come from the germline V gene (reference sequence). Germline trimming cut 4 bases from V and 5 bases from J; bases unmatched to any gene: 14. The CDR3 length is 17 residues. In DNA form, the CDR3 reads TGTGCCAGCAGCCGTATGGCTACGGGGGGGTCTGGAGATACGCAGTATTTT. It specifies CASSRMATGGSGDTQYF.

V gene TRBV6-5 combines with J gene TRBJ1-1; 8 bases align to TRBD1. The V and J ends lost 2 bases and 0 bases, in that order; junction bases with no gene match: 5. Germline V gene sequence: CDR1 MNHEY, CDR2 SVGAGI. The CDR3 contains 16 residues. Here the CDR3 DNA reads TGTGCCAGCAGTTACCAAGACAGGGGAGTGAACACTGAAGCTTTCTTT. Its translation: CASSYQDRGVNTEAFF.

The chain recombines TRBV12-3 or TRBV12-4 with TRBJ1-5; tentatively, D is TRBD1 (5 bases). CDR3 size: 12 residues. Trimming took 4 bases from V and 6 from J, leaving 7 bases between them. CDR3 residues: CASSSGGQPQHF. The CDR3 DNA is TGTGCCAGCAGTTCCGGGGGTCAGCCCCAGCATTTT.

The chain combines TRBV7-6 with TRBJ2-1; 10 positions agree with TRBD2. Germline-derived CDR1 and CDR2 are SGHVS and FNYEAQ. There are 18 residues in the CDR3. The V gene end was trimmed by 1 base and the J gene end by 2 bases; junction bases not matched to a gene: 8. The CDR3 loop reads CASSLVGASGGPYNEQFF. The DNA for the CDR3 is TGTGCCAGCAGCTTAGTAGGGGCTAGCGGGGGACCCTACAATGAGCAGTTCTTC.

The rearrangement joins TRBV3-1 (or the pseudogene TRBV3-2) to TRBJ1-4; 10 bases line up with TRBD1. This CDR3 is 15 amino acids long. CDR1 is LGHDT and CDR2 is YNNKEL in the germline V gene (reference sequence). V dropped 2 bases and J dropped 8; count of bases not matched to a gene: 5. CDR3 residues: CASSQLGTGEEKLFF. In DNA, the CDR3 is TGTGCCAGCAGCCAACTCGGGACAGGGGAGGAAAAACTGTTTTTT.

V is TRBV7-6 and J is TRBJ1-3; D is possibly TRBD1 (6 bases). Germline V gives CDR1 SGHVS, CDR2 FNYEAQ. The CDR3 length is 15 residues. Trimming removed 5 bases from V and 2 bases from J, with 13 bases in between. CDR3 loop: CASSPTGTTGNTIYF. The DNA for the CDR3 is TGTGCCAGCAGCCCAACCGGGACAACTGGAAACACCATATATTTT.

The chain uses TRBV2 and TRBJ1-6; no reliable D call. CDR3 size: 13 residues. The ends were cut back, 1 base at V and 8 bases at J, with 6 bases in the middle. CDR1 SNHLY and CDR2 FYNNEI come from the germline V gene. DNA for the CDR3: TGTGCCAGCAGTGAAGACAGTTATTCACCCCTCCACTTT. It yields the protein CASSEDSYSPLHF.

This clone was recorded once. This rearrangement joins TRBV10-2 to TRBJ2-5, with D tentatively TRBD2 (5 bases). The germline V and J ends were trimmed by 11 bases and 4 bases, with 26 bases remaining between them. Germline lookup yields CDR1 WSHSY and CDR2 SAAADI. CDR3 size: 16 residues. The DNA for the CDR3 is TGCGCCTCCCGAGGTTTGCGGGTCCCCTGGGGAGAGACCCAGTACTTC. This sequence encodes CASRGLRVPWGETQYF.

The rearrangement links TRBV1 to TRBJ2-1; TRBD2, the table's D call, was not compared with the DNA. TRBV1 is given as a pseudogene. The CDR3 totals 18 residues. As DNA, the CDR3 is TGCACCAGCAGCCGGCGCGGGGGGCACCTTAGCTCCTACAATGAGCAGTTCTTC. Amino acids: CTSSRRGGHLSSYNEQFF.

The chain recombines TRBV9 with TRBJ1-5; D might be TRBD1 (5 bases). The CDR3 spans 15 residues. The germline V gene has CDR1 SGDLS and CDR2 YYNGEE. V was trimmed by 3 bases and J by 10 bases, leaving 20 bases between them. CDR3 DNA: TGTGCCAGCAGCGGGGATCCAGGGAGGGGTACTCCCCAGCATTTT. Translating gives CASSGDPGRGTPQHF.

With regard to this clone: One end of the junction does not line up with germline, which may come from a read error. The V and J genes are TRBV6-6 and TRBJ1-2; D unclear. Germline V gene lookup returns CDR1 MNHNY and CDR2 SVGAGI (reference sequence). The CDR3 loop spans 14 amino acids. The CDR3 DNA follows: TGTGCCAGCAACCTCGGCCGGGAGCCGGGGAGAAGGTACTTC. It codes for CASNLGREPGRRYF.

The V and J genes are TRBV7-9 and TRBJ1-2; TRBD1 aligns across 9 bases. This CDR3 spans 17 amino acids. V lost 1 base, J lost 1 base, and 7 bases stayed unmatched. Per the germline V gene, CDR1 is SEHNR and CDR2 is FQNEAQ (reference sequence). The CDR3, as DNA: TGTGCCAGCAGCTTAGTGGGAGGACAGGGGAATAACTATGGCTACACCTTC. Protein sequence: CASSLVGGQGNNYGYTF.

The chain is built from TRBV12-3 or TRBV12-4 and TRBJ1-2; TRBD1 is a possible D gene (6 bases). The CDR3 sequence is 12 residues long. The V end lost 7 bases, the J end lost 8 bases, and 14 bases lay between the germline ends. In DNA, the CDR3 is TGTGCCAGCACTAGGGGGATTCAGGGCTACACCTTC. Translation: CASTRGIQGYTF.

The CDR3 sequence: CASSETGQPQHF. CDR3 bases: TGTGCCAGCAGTGAAACCGGGCAGCCCCAGCATTTT. This chain uses TRBV2 with TRBJ1-5; no definite D call. In germline, CDR1 is SNHLY, CDR2 FYNNEI. The V and J ends lost 2 bases and 7 bases respectively, with 6 bases between them. This CDR3 is built from 12 residues. The variable domain in full, with the rest retrieved from reference TRBV2 and TRBJ1-5, is EPEVTQTPSHQVTQMGQEVILRCVPISNHLYFYWYRQILGQKVEFLVSFYNNEISEKSEIFDDQFSVERPDGSNFTLKIRSTKLEDSAMYFCASSETGQPQHFGDGTRLSIL.

With respect to this clone: One end of the junction does not line up with germline, which may come from a read error. V and J are TRBV14 and TRBJ2-7, with 8 bases identical to TRBD1. The CDR3 is made up of 11 amino acids. CDR1 and CDR2 from the germline V gene are SGHDN and FVKESK. The CDR3 protein is CASSQGTGYHF. The CDR3 DNA reads as TGTGCCAGCAGCCAAGGGACAGGGTACCACTTC. Using reference TRBV14 and TRBJ2-7 for the parts outside the CDR3, the full variable domain is EAGVTQFPSHSVIEKGQTVTLRCDPISGHDNLYWYRRVMGKEIKFLLHFVKESKQDESGMPNNRFLAERTGGTYSTLKVQPAELEDSGVYFCASSQGTGYHFGPGTRLTVT.

This chain joins TRBV5-5 and TRBJ2-1; 9 bases are shared with TRBD1. V dropped 3 bases and J dropped 6; count of bases not matched to a gene: 10. The CDR3 covers 16 residues. From germline, CDR1 is SGHKS and CDR2 YYEKEE (reference sequence). The CDR3 protein is CASSWPGTGMGNEQFF. DNA of the CDR3: TGTGCCAGCAGCTGGCCCGGGACAGGGATGGGCAATGAGCAGTTCTTC.

The CDR3: CASSSSSSNQPQHF. As DNA, the CDR3 is TGTGCCAGCAGTAGTAGTTCTAGCAATCAGCCCCAGCATTTT. V and J are TRBV3-1 (or the pseudogene TRBV3-2) and TRBJ1-5, with D hard to call. This CDR3 is 14 amino acids long. Germline CDR1 is LGHDT and CDR2 is YNNKEL (reference sequence). Trimming stripped 6 bases from V and 0 bases from J, with 9 bases between.

This clone was detected only once. The V gene is TRBV7-2, the J gene TRBJ2-3, with D tentatively TRBD1 (5 bases). Trimming removed 6 bases at V and 7 bases at J, with 14 bases between. This CDR3 is 13 amino acids long. Germline loops: CDR1 SGHTA, CDR2 FQGNSA. The CDR3 reads CASSRQSRNTQYF. CDR3 coding DNA: TGTGCCAGCAGTAGACAGTCTCGGAATACGCAGTATTTT.

The V and J genes are TRBV9 and TRBJ1-3; D gene uncertain. The CDR3 runs 13 residues. Germline V CDR1 and CDR2: SGDLS, YYNGEE. V dropped 6 bases and J dropped 1 base, with 8 bases sitting between them. The chain's CDR3 is CASNQNSGNTIYF. The CDR3 DNA reads TGTGCCAGCAATCAAAATTCTGGAAACACCATATATTTT.

The chain recombines TRBV11-3 with TRBJ2-7; D uncertain. The CDR3 is made up of 13 amino acids. The V end was cut by 0 bases, the J end by 1 base, with 4 bases between. The V gene's germline CDR1 is SGHNT and CDR2 YENEEA. The CDR3 DNA reads as TGTGCCAGCAGCTTAGACAGGTCCTACGAGCAGTACTTC. Its translation: CASSLDRSYEQYF.

The gene calls are TRBV4-2 and TRBJ2-7; D not resolved. This CDR3 has 13 residues. Trimming took off 0 bases at V and 9 bases at J, with 12 bases between the two ends. CDR1 is LGHNA, CDR2 YNFKEQ, per germline. CDR3 coding DNA: TGTGCCAGCAGCCAAGATACCGGGTTCGGGCAGTACTTC. Residues: CASSQDTGFGQYF.

The chain combines TRBV5-6 with TRBJ2-3, with D hard to call. CDR3 length: 13 residues. The germline CDR1 and CDR2 sequences are SGHDT and YYEEEE. Trimming pared 3 bases from V and 1 base from J, leaving 6 bases between. Here the CDR3 DNA reads TGTGCCAGCAGCTGGGCTGGCACAGATACGCAGTATTTT. It specifies CASSWAGTDTQYF.